This TCR beta chain is drawn from a study of neurological immune-mediated disorders. This clonotype was seen repeatedly, ten times or more. Sequencing runs each yielded over 200 million TCR-beta sequences from 15-18 subjects. TCRdb re-called the 5' RACE reads through MiXCR, storing one row per CDR3 protein. The sample lists more than 30,000 distinct CDR3 sequences; about 13% were seen once. Time point given: longitudinal time-point 2. Germline V gene data show CDR1 as SGHRS and CDR2 as YFSETQ. After removal of 4 bases from V and 7 bases from J, the junction contained 7 bases not matched to a gene. This CDR3 spans 15 amino acids.

The gene calls are TRBV5-1 and TRBJ2-1, with TRBD2 matching over 11 bases. The sequenced sample consisted of PBMCs. The TCR was taken from a woman between 40 and 55 years old in good health. CDR3 bases: TGCGCCAGCAGCCAACTAGCGGGGGCCGGGAATGAGCAGTTCTTC. Amino acid sequence: CASSQLAGAGNEQFF.